A selection of T cell receptor beta chains follows, all from one sample in a study of T-cell reconstitution after alpha-beta-depleted transplantation in children. Each CDR3 protein gets one entry after TCRdb re-called the PCR reads with MiXCR. This table has some 390,000 distinct CDR3 sequences, around 20% appearing once. Sequenced material: PBMCs from the stem cell graft donor, taken from the stem cell graft. These receptors all stem from a human donor who donated a stem cell graft to a child with acute myeloid leukemia. CDR3s include the opening cysteine and the closing phenylalanine or tryptophan. The order of the fields is CDR3 DNA, CDR3 protein, J gene, D gene, clone size, V gene. The D gene is left open where the match is weak. Only some rows state a clone size, as once, few, many or a class for expanded clones.

CDR3nt: TGTGCCAGCAGCTTCCCCGGGACAAGAAACACAGATACGCAGTATTTT
CDR3aa: CASSFPGTRNTDTQYF
j_gene: TRBJ2-3
d_gene: .
abundance: .
v_gene: TRBV7-9

CDR3nt: TGTGCCAGTAGTCCCAGACACCTCACCGGGGAGCTGTTTTTT
CDR3aa: CASSPRHLTGELFF
j_gene: TRBJ2-2
d_gene: .
abundance: .
v_gene: TRBV19

CDR3nt: TGTGCCAGCAGCAACGAGCGGGACTACAATGAGCAGTTCTTC
CDR3aa: CASSNERDYNEQFF
j_gene: TRBJ2-1
d_gene: TRBD2
abundance: many
v_gene: TRBV12-3/TRBV12-4

CDR3nt: TGTGCCAGCAGCCAAGGGACTAGCGGGAGGGCCGAGACCCAGTACTTC
CDR3aa: CASSQGTSGRAETQYF
j_gene: TRBJ2-5
d_gene: TRBD2
abundance: many
v_gene: TRBV4-2

CDR3nt: TGTGCCAGCAGCCAATCACAGGCTCGAGCTTTCTTT
CDR3aa: CASSQSQARAFF
j_gene: TRBJ1-1
d_gene: .
abundance: .
v_gene: TRBV5-6

CDR3nt: TGCGCCAGTAGCCCAGGGGATGGGTCCTACGAGCAGTACTTC
CDR3aa: CASSPGDGSYEQYF
j_gene: TRBJ2-7
d_gene: .
abundance: .
v_gene: TRBV4-1

CDR3nt: TGCAGTGCTAGAGAACTAGCGAGCTCCTACAATGAGCAGTTCTTC
CDR3aa: CSARELASSYNEQFF
j_gene: TRBJ2-1
d_gene: TRBD2
abundance: .
v_gene: TRBV20-1

CDR3nt: TGTGCCAGCAGCTTAGAAGAAGAGGGAGTCCAGCCCCAGCATTTT
CDR3aa: CASSLEEEGVQPQHF
j_gene: TRBJ1-5
d_gene: .
abundance: .
v_gene: TRBV7-9

CDR3nt: TGTGCCACCAGTGATCCTGGGACTAGCGGAACAGATACGCAGTATTTT
CDR3aa: CATSDPGTSGTDTQYF
j_gene: TRBJ2-3
d_gene: TRBD2
abundance: few
v_gene: TRBV24-1

CDR3nt: TGTGCCAGCAGCCATCGTCCGTTGGGAACTACCTACGAGCAGTACTTC
CDR3aa: CASSHRPLGTTYEQYF
j_gene: TRBJ2-7
d_gene: .
abundance: .
v_gene: TRBV3-1

CDR3nt: TGTGCCAGCAGTTACTCGAACTATGGCTACACCTTC
CDR3aa: CASSYSNYGYTF
j_gene: TRBJ1-2
d_gene: .
abundance: many
v_gene: TRBV6-6

CDR3nt: TGTGCCACTCTTGGGCTAGCGGGTAGCTCGGACGAGCAGTACTTC
CDR3aa: CATLGLAGSSDEQYF
j_gene: TRBJ2-7
d_gene: TRBD2
abundance: many
v_gene: TRBV10-3

CDR3nt: TGTGCCAGCAGTTTAATCGGGGGCTCGGGCACTGAAGCTTTCTTT
CDR3aa: CASSLIGGSGTEAFF
j_gene: TRBJ1-1
d_gene: .
abundance: .
v_gene: TRBV12-3/TRBV12-4

CDR3nt: TGCAGTGCTAGAGTCGGGACAGGGGTTGGCGAGCAGTACTTC
CDR3aa: CSARVGTGVGEQYF
j_gene: TRBJ2-7
d_gene: TRBD1
abundance: few
v_gene: TRBV20-1

CDR3nt: TGCAGTGCCCTCCAAACCTACGAGCAGTACTTC
CDR3aa: CSALQTYEQYF
j_gene: TRBJ2-7
d_gene: .
abundance: many
v_gene: TRBV20-1

CDR3nt: TGTGCCAGCAGCTTTGCGCGGTCCTCCTACGAGCAGTACTTC
CDR3aa: CASSFARSSYEQYF
j_gene: TRBJ2-7
d_gene: .
abundance: few
v_gene: TRBV7-9

CDR3nt: TGCGCCAGCAGCCAGGAAAACCGGGACTTAGGCTACACCTTC
CDR3aa: CASSQENRDLGYTF
j_gene: TRBJ1-2
d_gene: .
abundance: .
v_gene: TRBV4-3

CDR3nt: TGTGCCAGCAGCTCGTCGGGACAGGGGGCTGGGGAGCAGTACTTC
CDR3aa: CASSSSGQGAGEQYF
j_gene: TRBJ2-7
d_gene: TRBD1
abundance: .
v_gene: TRBV7-9

CDR3nt: TGTGCCAGCAGCTGGGGACTTTATTACAATGAGCAGTTCTTC
CDR3aa: CASSWGLYYNEQFF
j_gene: TRBJ2-1
d_gene: .
abundance: .
v_gene: TRBV7-3

CDR3nt: TGCGCCAGCAGCTTGGTGGGACAGGGGCTGTCCTACGAGCAGTACTTC
CDR3aa: CASSLVGQGLSYEQYF
j_gene: TRBJ2-7
d_gene: TRBD1
abundance: few
v_gene: TRBV5-1